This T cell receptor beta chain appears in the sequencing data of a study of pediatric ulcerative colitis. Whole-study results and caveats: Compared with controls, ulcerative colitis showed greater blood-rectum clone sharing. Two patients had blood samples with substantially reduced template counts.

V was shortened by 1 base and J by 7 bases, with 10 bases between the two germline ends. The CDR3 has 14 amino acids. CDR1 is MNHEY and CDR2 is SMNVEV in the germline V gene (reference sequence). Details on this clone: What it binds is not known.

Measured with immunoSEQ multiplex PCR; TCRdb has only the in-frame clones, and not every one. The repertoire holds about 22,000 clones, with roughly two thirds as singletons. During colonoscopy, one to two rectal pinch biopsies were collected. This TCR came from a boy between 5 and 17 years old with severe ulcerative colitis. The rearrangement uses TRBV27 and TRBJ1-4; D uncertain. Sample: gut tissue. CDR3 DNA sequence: TGTGCCAGCAGTTTATTAGGGCGAGCTGAAAAACTGTTTTTT. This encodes CASSLLGRAEKLFF.